This note documents a single T cell receptor (beta chain) sequence. Its antigen remains unknown. V trimming: 6 bases; J trimming: 1 base; junction bases outside the gene matches: 1. CDR1 and CDR2 from the germline V gene are SGHTA and FQGNSA. CDR3 size: 14 residues. With a J-beta primer mix and a sample-barcoded 5' primer, a second PCR ran about 7 to 11 cycles. TCRdb reprocessed the 5' RACE reads with MiXCR, giving one entry per CDR3 protein. The sample has around 670,000 distinct CDR3 sequences; about 30% are singletons. This specimen belongs to a study of blood T cells in healthy people across ages. Every sample had a minimum of 6 million PBMCs isolated. Study-wide findings and caveats: Naive CD4+ cells and diversity were both higher in long-lived donors than in aged donors.

The V gene is TRBV7-2, the J gene TRBJ2-2, with 8 positions matching TRBD2. The clonotype was recovered from a woman older than 75 in good health. The sample taken for sequencing was blood. CDR3 loop: CASRGTRNTGELFF. In DNA, the CDR3 is TGTGCCAGCAGAGGGACTAGGAACACCGGGGAGCTGTTTTTT.